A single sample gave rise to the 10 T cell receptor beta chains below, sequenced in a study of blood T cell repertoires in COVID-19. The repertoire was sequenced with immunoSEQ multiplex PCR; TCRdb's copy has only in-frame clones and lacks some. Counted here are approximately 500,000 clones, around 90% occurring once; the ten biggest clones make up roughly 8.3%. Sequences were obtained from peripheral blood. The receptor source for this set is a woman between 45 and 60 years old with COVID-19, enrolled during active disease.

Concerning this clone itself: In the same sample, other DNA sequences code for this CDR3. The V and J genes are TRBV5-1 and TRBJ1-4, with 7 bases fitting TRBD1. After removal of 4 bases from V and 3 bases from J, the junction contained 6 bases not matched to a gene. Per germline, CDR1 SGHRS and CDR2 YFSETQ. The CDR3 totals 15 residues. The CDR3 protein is CASSPGTVSNEKLFF. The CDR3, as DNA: TGCGCCAGCAGCCCGGGGACAGTTTCTAATGAAAAACTGTTTTTT.

CDR3 loop: CASSRAGKDSEAFF. In nucleotides, the CDR3 is TGTGCCAGCAGCCGCGCAGGCAAGGATTCTGAAGCTTTCTTT. V usage is TRBV3-1 (or the pseudogene TRBV3-2) and J usage is TRBJ1-1; D gene uncertain. V gave up 4 bases and J gave up 6 bases, with 15 bases separating them. CDR1 and CDR2 from the germline V gene are LGHDT and YNNKEL (reference sequence). This CDR3 has 14 amino acids.

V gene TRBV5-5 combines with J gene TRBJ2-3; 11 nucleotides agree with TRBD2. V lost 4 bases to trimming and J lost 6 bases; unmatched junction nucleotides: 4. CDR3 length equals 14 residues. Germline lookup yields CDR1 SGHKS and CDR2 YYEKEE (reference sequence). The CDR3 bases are TGTGCCAGCAGCACTACTAGCGGGGGTGATACGCAGTATTTT. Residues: CASSTTSGGDTQYF.

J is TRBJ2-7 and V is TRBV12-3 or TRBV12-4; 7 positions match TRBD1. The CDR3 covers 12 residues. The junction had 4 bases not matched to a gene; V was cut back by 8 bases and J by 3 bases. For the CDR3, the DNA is TGTGCCAGCGGGCAGGGGGACTACGAGCAGTACTTC. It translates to CASGQGDYEQYF.

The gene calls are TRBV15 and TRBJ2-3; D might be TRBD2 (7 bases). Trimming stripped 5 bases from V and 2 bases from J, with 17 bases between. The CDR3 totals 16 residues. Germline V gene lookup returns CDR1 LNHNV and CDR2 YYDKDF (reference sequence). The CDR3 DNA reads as TGTGCCACCAGCCTGAAATTGGGGGGGGCCACAGATACGCAGTATTTT. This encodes CATSLKLGGATDTQYF.

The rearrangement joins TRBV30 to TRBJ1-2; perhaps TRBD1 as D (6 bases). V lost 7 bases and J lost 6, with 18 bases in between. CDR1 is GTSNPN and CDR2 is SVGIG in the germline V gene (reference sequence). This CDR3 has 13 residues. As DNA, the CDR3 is TGTGCCTCGGGAGTGGGGGGGCAAAATGGCTACACCTTC. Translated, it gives CASGVGGQNGYTF.

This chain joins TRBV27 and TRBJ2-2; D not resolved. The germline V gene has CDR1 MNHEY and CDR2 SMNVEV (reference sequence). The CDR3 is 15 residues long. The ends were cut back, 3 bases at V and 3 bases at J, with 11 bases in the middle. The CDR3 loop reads CASSFLQQYTGELFF. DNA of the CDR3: TGTGCCAGCAGTTTCCTTCAACAATACACCGGGGAGCTGTTTTTT.

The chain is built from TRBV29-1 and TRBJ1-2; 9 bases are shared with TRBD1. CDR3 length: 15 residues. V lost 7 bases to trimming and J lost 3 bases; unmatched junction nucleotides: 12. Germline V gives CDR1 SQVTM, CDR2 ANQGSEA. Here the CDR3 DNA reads TGCAGCGCCAGACTGGACAGGGGCAGGGACTATGGCTACACCTTC. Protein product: CSARLDRGRDYGYTF. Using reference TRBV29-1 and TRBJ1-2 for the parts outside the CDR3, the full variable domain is SAVISQKPSRDICQRGTSLTIQCQVDSQVTMMFWYRQQPGQSLTLIATANQGSEATYESGFVIDKFPISRPNLTFSTLTVSNMSPEDSSIYLCSARLDRGRDYGYTFGSGTRLTVV.

The CDR3 nucleotides are TGTGCCAGCAGGGGGGACAGCTTAAAGTATGGCTACACCTTC. As protein: CASRGDSLKYGYTF. The rearrangement joins TRBV2 to TRBJ1-2, with 7 bases matching TRBD1. CDR3 length equals 14 residues. From germline, CDR1 is SNHLY and CDR2 FYNNEI. The V segment lost 6 bases and the J segment 5 bases; nucleotides outside the gene matches: 9.

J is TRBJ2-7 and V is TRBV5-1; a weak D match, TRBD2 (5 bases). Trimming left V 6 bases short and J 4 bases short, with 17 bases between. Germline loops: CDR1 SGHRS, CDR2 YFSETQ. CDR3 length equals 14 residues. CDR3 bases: TGCGCCAGCACCCCGCCGGGGTCGCGGTACGAGCAGTACTTC. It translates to CASTPPGSRYEQYF. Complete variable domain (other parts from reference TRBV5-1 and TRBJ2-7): KAGVTQTPRYLIKTRGQQVTLSCSPISGHRSVSWYQQTPGQGLQFLFEYFSETQRNKGNFPGRFSGRQFSNSRSEMNVSTLELGDSALYLCASTPPGSRYEQYFGPGTRLTVT.